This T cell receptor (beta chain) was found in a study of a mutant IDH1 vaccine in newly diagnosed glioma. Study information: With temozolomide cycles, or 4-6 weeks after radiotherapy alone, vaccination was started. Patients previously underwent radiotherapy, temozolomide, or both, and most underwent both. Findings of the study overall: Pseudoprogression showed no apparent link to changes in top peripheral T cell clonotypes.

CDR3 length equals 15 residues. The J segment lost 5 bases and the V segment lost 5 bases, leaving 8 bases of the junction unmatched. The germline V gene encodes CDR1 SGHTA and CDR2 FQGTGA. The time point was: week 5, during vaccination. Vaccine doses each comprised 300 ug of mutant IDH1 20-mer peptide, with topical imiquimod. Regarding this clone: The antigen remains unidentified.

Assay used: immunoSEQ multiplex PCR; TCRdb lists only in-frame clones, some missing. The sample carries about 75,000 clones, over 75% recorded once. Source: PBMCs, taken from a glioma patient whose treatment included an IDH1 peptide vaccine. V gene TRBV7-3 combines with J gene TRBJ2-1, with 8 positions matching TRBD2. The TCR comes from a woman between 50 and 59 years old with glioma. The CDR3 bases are TGTGCCAGCAGCCTCCGGACTAGCAGTAACAATGAGCAGTTCTTC. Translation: CASSLRTSSNNEQFF.